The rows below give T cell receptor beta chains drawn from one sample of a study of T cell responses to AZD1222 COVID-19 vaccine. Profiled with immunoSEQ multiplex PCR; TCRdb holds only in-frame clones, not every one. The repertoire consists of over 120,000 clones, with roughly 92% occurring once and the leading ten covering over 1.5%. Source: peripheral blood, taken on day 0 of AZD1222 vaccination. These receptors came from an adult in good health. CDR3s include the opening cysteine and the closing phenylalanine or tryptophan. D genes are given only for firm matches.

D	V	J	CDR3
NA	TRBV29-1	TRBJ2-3	CSFTRIGTDTQYF
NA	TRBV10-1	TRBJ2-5	CASSAGGETQYF
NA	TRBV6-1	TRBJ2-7	CASSEVSRLYEQYF
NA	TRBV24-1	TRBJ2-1	CATSEGEASYNEQFF
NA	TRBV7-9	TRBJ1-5	CASRKKKTLTLKPQHF
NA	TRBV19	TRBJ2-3	CASSWRNPSTDTQYF
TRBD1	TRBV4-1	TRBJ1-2	CASSRVGTGSYGYTF
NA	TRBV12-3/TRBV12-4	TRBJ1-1	CASSFSGTEAFF
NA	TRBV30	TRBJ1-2	CAWVRTLGYGYTF
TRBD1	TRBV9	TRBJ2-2	CASKRQGWGTGELFF
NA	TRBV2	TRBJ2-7	CASSGDGDYEQYF
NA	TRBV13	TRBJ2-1	CASFETAHEQFF
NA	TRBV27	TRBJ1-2	CASSLLGGGRDYGYTF
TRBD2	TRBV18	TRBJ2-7	CASSQEGLAGFEQYF
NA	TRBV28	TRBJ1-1	CASSLGLEGGTEAFF
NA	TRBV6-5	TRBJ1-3	CASSYLRKAAGNTIYF